Shown below are 12 T cell receptor beta chains from a single sample sequenced in a study of T-cell memory formation after mild COVID-19. Using its own MiXCR run on the 5' RACE reads, TCRdb lists one record per CDR3 protein. The sample gives about 150,000 distinct CDR3 sequences, less than 20% of which show up once; around 2.4% is in the top ten. The specimen sequenced was PBMCs or a T cell subset sorted from them (not recorded which). The receptor set was obtained from an adult woman who had mild COVID-19 (a few samples of this study predate the infection). Cell type and time point are not known.

V and J are TRBV4-2 and TRBJ2-3; TRBD1 agrees at 7 bases. CDR1 and CDR2 (germline): LGHNA, YNFKEQ. The CDR3 contains 16 residues. The J segment lost 4 bases and the V segment lost 0 bases, leaving 7 bases of the junction unmatched. The CDR3 DNA follows: TGTGCCAGCAGCCAAGAAAAGGGGGCGCTTGCAGATACGCAGTATTTT. As protein: CASSQEKGALADTQYF.

This clonotype has a count of ten or more. This chain uses TRBV5-8 with TRBJ2-2; TRBD2 aligns across 7 bases. Germline values: CDR1 SGHTS, CDR2 YDEGEE. V was clipped by 1 base and J by 7 bases; unmatched bases: 7. The CDR3 has 15 residues. Here the CDR3 DNA reads TGTGCCAGCAGCTTGTACGCGGGAGTCGGCGGGGAGCTGTTTTTT. Translation: CASSLYAGVGGELFF.

The chain employs TRBV12-3 or TRBV12-4 and TRBJ2-7, with 7 bases fitting TRBD2. V was pared by 4 bases and J by 6 bases, with 12 bases of the junction left unmatched. This CDR3 contains 15 residues. CDR3 DNA sequence: TGTGCCAGCAGTTCCGCGGTGGCGGGAGTCTCCGAGCAGTACTTC. It codes for CASSSAVAGVSEQYF.

The V and J genes are TRBV15 and TRBJ2-3; D is possibly TRBD2 (6 bases). The CDR3 length is 17 residues. Germline values: CDR1 LNHNV, CDR2 YYDKDF (reference sequence). V lost 0 bases and J 5 bases, leaving 18 bases between the germline ends. The CDR3 loop reads CATSRDLPGGGVDTQYF. The CDR3 DNA sequence: TGTGCCACCAGCAGAGACCTTCCCGGCGGAGGGGTAGATACGCAGTATTTT.

This clonotype was counted only a few times. V and J are TRBV5-1 and TRBJ1-1; D gene uncertain. V was pared by 3 bases and J by 0 bases, with 12 bases between. The germline V gene encodes CDR1 SGHRS and CDR2 YFSETQ. The CDR3 is 15 amino acids. DNA of the CDR3: TGCGCCAGCAGCTCGGATAACAGCGTGAACACTGAAGCTTTCTTT. Its protein is CASSSDNSVNTEAFF.

This chain links TRBV12-3 or TRBV12-4 with TRBJ1-5, with D perhaps matching TRBD1 (5 bases). CDR3 length: 14 amino acids. V shed 3 bases and J shed 6 bases, with 12 bases lying between them. In nucleotides, the CDR3 is TGTGCCAGCAGTTTCGCAGGGTCGGGTCAGCCCCAGCATTTT. Its translation is CASSFAGSGQPQHF.

This rearrangement joins TRBV6-5 to TRBJ2-7; D perhaps matches TRBD2 (5 bases). V lost 11 bases to trimming and J lost 3 bases, with 17 bases between them. Germline lookup yields CDR1 MNHEY and CDR2 SVGAGI. The CDR3 extends over 13 amino acids. The CDR3 here is CAVTREGNYEQYF. The CDR3 DNA follows: TGTGCCGTCACTAGGGAAGGGAACTACGAGCAGTACTTC.

The V gene is TRBV6-6, the J gene TRBJ2-3; D might be TRBD1 (6 bases). The CDR3 is 16 residues long. The V end was cut by 2 bases, the J end by 1 base, with 13 bases between. Per the germline V gene, CDR1 is MNHNY and CDR2 is SVGAGI (reference sequence). CDR3 DNA: TGTGCCAGCAGTTACCCCCGTGGACAGCGCACAGATACGCAGTATTTT. Its translation is CASSYPRGQRTDTQYF.

This clonotype showed up just a few times. This chain joins TRBV5-5 and TRBJ1-2; D is unclear. CDR1 is SGHKS and CDR2 is YYEKEE in the germline V gene (reference sequence). V was trimmed by 3 bases and J by 1 base, leaving 16 bases between them. CDR3 length: 16 amino acids. The DNA for the CDR3 is TGTGCCAGCAGCTCCCCCCTGCCGGTCTATAACTATGGCTACACCTTC. It codes for CASSSPLPVYNYGYTF.

The chain has TRBV2 and TRBJ1-2; 11 bases are a match to TRBD1. Germline-derived CDR1 and CDR2 are SNHLY and FYNNEI. The CDR3 is 13 amino acids. CDR3 region: CTVGQGAYYGYTF. The CDR3 DNA reads as TGTACCGTCGGACAGGGGGCATACTATGGCTACACCTTC. Full variable domain (outside the CDR3, taken from reference TRBV2 and TRBJ1-2): EPEVTQTPSHQVTQMGQEVILRCVPISNHLYFYWYRQILGQKVEFLVSFYNNEISEKSEIFDDQFSVERPDGSNFTLKIRSTKLEDSAMYFCTVGQGAYYGYTFGSGTRLTVV.

The rearrangement uses TRBV15 and TRBJ1-3, with a weak D call TRBD1 (5 bases). Germline lookup yields CDR1 LNHNV and CDR2 YYDKDF (reference sequence). The CDR3 runs 15 residues. Trimming removed 8 bases from V and 0 bases from J, with 14 bases in between. DNA for the CDR3: TGTGCCACCCGCGGGCAGGGCATCTCTGGAAACACCATATATTTT. As protein: CATRGQGISGNTIYF.

The chain employs TRBV18 and TRBJ2-1; weak D call: TRBD2 (5 bases). The CDR3 has 15 amino acids. V lost 3 bases and J lost 9, with 18 bases in between. Germline V gives CDR1 KGHSH, CDR2 LQKENI. CDR3 region: CASSPRTPTRVEQFF. CDR3 in DNA: TGTGCCAGCTCACCTCGGACCCCCACTAGGGTTGAGCAGTTCTTC.